The sequence of this T cell receptor (beta chain) was determined in a study of shared clonotypes between healthy human individuals. Produced via immunoSEQ multiplex PCR; TCRdb's table is partial and in-frame only. The sample carries about 510,000 clones, approximately 95% recorded once. This TCR was sampled from a woman in her 30s in good health. What was sequenced was naive CD4+ T cells sorted from blood. Subset in this sample: CD45RA+ positively selected.

This chain's CDR3 is CASSKALASGFSYEQYF. The CDR3 DNA reads TGTGCCAGCAGTAAGGCCCTGGCTAGCGGATTCTCCTACGAGCAGTACTTC. The V call is TRBV2, the J call TRBJ2-7, with 7 positions matching TRBD2. The V and J ends lost 5 bases and 0 bases, in that order; junction bases with no gene match: 13. Germline V CDR1 and CDR2: SNHLY, FYNNEI. The CDR3 is 17 amino acids.